Below are 24 T cell receptor beta chains sequenced from a single sample in a study of blood T cell repertoires in COVID-19. The data were produced by immunoSEQ multiplex PCR, yet TCRdb's version contains in-frame clones alone and is incomplete. Altogether roughly 130,000 clones are present, over 85% being singletons, with the ten largest covering about 3.5%. The source material was peripheral blood. These receptors all come from a man over 45 with active COVID-19.

This clone has just one count. V is TRBV11-3 and J is TRBJ2-6, with TRBD2 as a possible D gene (6 bases). Germline CDR1 reads SGHNT; CDR2 reads YENEEA. The CDR3 is 17 amino acids. Trimming removed 5 bases from V and 0 bases from J, with 14 bases in between. The CDR3 sequence: CASSGLWEYSGANVLTF. The CDR3 nucleotides are TGTGCCAGCAGCGGACTATGGGAATACTCTGGGGCCAACGTCCTGACTTTC.

The chain links TRBV2 to TRBJ2-5; 7 bases align to TRBD2. CDR3 length: 15 residues. V gave up 6 bases and J gave up 2 bases; unmatched junction bases: 9. Germline CDR1 and CDR2: SNHLY and FYNNEI. CDR3 coding DNA: TGTGCCAGCAGACAGTCTAGCGGAGCACAAGAGACCCAGTACTTC. It translates to CASRQSSGAQETQYF. The full variable domain, rest sourced from reference TRBV2 and TRBJ2-5, is EPEVTQTPSHQVTQMGQEVILRCVPISNHLYFYWYRQILGQKVEFLVSFYNNEISEKSEIFDDQFSVERPDGSNFTLKIRSTKLEDSAMYFCASRQSSGAQETQYFGPGTRLLVL.

This chain connects TRBV6-1 to TRBJ1-1, with TRBD1 identical over 7 bases. The CDR3 runs to 15 residues. Trimming cost V 2 bases and J 11 bases; bases outside gene matches: 14. Germline V gene sequence: CDR1 MNHNS, CDR2 SASEGT. The CDR3 reads CASSENLRQGGRAFF. CDR3 nucleotides: TGTGCCAGCAGTGAAAATCTACGACAGGGCGGAAGGGCTTTCTTT.

The CDR3 is CASSYSTRTYEQYF. In DNA, the CDR3 is TGTGCCAGCAGTTACTCGACCAGGACCTACGAGCAGTACTTC. The chain recombines TRBV6-5 with TRBJ2-7; unclear D gene. Trimming removed 0 bases at V and 2 bases at J, with 8 bases between. Germline CDR1 and CDR2: MNHEY and SVGAGI. The CDR3 length is 14 residues.

The chain has TRBV9 and TRBJ1-1; D is uncertain. Trimming pared 3 bases from V and 11 bases from J, leaving 20 bases between. The CDR3 has 14 amino acids. CDR1 SGDLS and CDR2 YYNGEE come from the germline V gene. As DNA, the CDR3 is TGTGCCAGCAGCGGAGGAGACGGGAGGGTCGGGGCTTTCTTT. It is translated as CASSGGDGRVGAFF.

CDR3 amino acids: CSVVGGDSYNEQFF. The CDR3 DNA reads TGCAGCGTTGTGGGGGGGGACTCCTACAATGAGCAGTTCTTC. This chain connects TRBV29-1 to TRBJ2-1; 7 bases line up with TRBD2. With V trimmed by 4 bases and J by 0 bases, 3 bases remained unmatched. The CDR3 is 14 amino acids. The germline gives CDR1 SQVTM, CDR2 ANQGSEA.

CDR3 sequence (DNA): TGTGCCAGCAGATTCTCGGGTGGAAACACCATATATTTT. It translates to CASRFSGGNTIYF. The chain couples TRBV12-3 or TRBV12-4 to TRBJ1-3; no definite D call. Trimming stripped 6 bases from V and 3 bases from J, with 9 bases between. This CDR3 has 13 residues.

The chain carries TRBV9 and TRBJ2-1, with D hard to call. CDR3 length: 15 residues. Trimming left V 0 bases short and J 5 bases short, with 12 bases between. Germline V CDR1 and CDR2: SGDLS, YYNGEE. In DNA, the CDR3 is TGTGCCAGCAGCGTAGGGTTAGTAAGTCACAATGAGCAGTTCTTC. Translation gives CASSVGLVSHNEQFF.

The rearrangement uses TRBV3-1 (or the pseudogene TRBV3-2) and TRBJ1-1; D gene ambiguous. This CDR3 has 13 amino acids. CDR1 is LGHDT, CDR2 YNNKEL, per germline (reference sequence). Trimming pared 6 bases from V and 2 bases from J, leaving 10 bases between. The CDR3 is CASSRSSNTEAFF. The CDR3 DNA follows: TGTGCCAGCAGTCGGTCAAGTAACACTGAAGCTTTCTTT.

The V call is TRBV11-2, the J call TRBJ1-2; no clear D. CDR1 SGHAT and CDR2 FQNNGV come from the germline V gene. V was shortened by 1 base and J by 2 bases, with 17 bases between the two germline ends. CDR3 length: 17 residues. In DNA, the CDR3 is TGTGCCAGCAGCTTAGTTGGCCGGGGTAGAGGAAACTATGGCTACACCTTC. The encoded protein is CASSLVGRGRGNYGYTF.

This chain uses TRBV14 with TRBJ1-4; TRBD1 matches at 8 bases. V was pared by 4 bases and J by 7 bases, with 5 bases of the junction left unmatched. The CDR3 sequence is 14 residues long. From germline, CDR1 is SGHDN and CDR2 FVKESK. CDR3 sequence: CASSPRTGREKLFF. In DNA form, the CDR3 reads TGTGCCAGCAGCCCCCGGACAGGGCGTGAAAAACTGTTTTTT.

This clone was picked up a small number of times. The V call is TRBV6-2 or TRBV6-3, the J call TRBJ1-6; no reliable D call. The germline V and J ends were trimmed by 6 bases and 0 bases, with 12 bases remaining between them. The CDR3 runs to 16 residues. Germline assignment: CDR1 MNHEY and CDR2 SVGEGT. CDR3 nucleotides: TGTGCCAGCAGCAGGACTTCGAGCTCCTATAATTCACCCCTCCACTTT. It is translated as CASSRTSSSYNSPLHF.

J is TRBJ2-7 and V is TRBV7-9, with TRBD1 matching over 9 bases. With V trimmed by 5 bases and J by 5 bases, 7 bases remained unmatched. This CDR3 is built from 14 residues. Germline CDR1 is SEHNR and CDR2 is FQNEAQ (reference sequence). The CDR3 reads CASSPRDRAHEQYF. CDR3 coding DNA: TGTGCCAGCAGCCCCCGGGACAGGGCGCACGAGCAGTACTTC.

The rearrangement links TRBV3-1 (or the pseudogene TRBV3-2) to TRBJ2-3, with 14 positions matching TRBD2. J gave up 5 bases and V 3 bases, and 4 bases lay outside the gene matches. Germline V CDR1 and CDR2: LGHDT, YNNKEL (reference sequence). This CDR3 is built from 16 residues. The CDR3 DNA sequence: TGTGCCAGCAGCCAGGGGACTAGCGGGAGACTAGATACGCAGTATTTT. Amino acid sequence: CASSQGTSGRLDTQYF.

J is TRBJ1-2 and V is TRBV27; 8 bases match TRBD1. CDR1 is MNHEY, CDR2 SMNVEV, per germline (reference sequence). The CDR3 is made up of 13 amino acids. Germline trimming cut 5 bases from V and 4 bases from J; bases unmatched to any gene: 3. This chain's CDR3 is CASSRTGTYGYTF. DNA of the CDR3: TGTGCCAGCAGTCGGACAGGGACCTATGGCTACACCTTC.

The table lists this clone with a count of one. The rearrangement joins TRBV7-8 to TRBJ2-7; 8 bases are a match to TRBD2. Germline values: CDR1 SGHVS, CDR2 FQNEAQ. This CDR3 has 14 amino acids. CDR3 bases: TGTGCCAGCAGCGGTCCCGGGAGGGTGGGACTAGTCCGCGTC. It encodes CASSGPGRVGLVRV.

J is TRBJ2-7 and V is TRBV5-5; the match to TRBD1 covers 8 bases. Germline V gene data show CDR1 as SGHKS and CDR2 as YYEKEE (reference sequence). V was pared by 0 bases and J by 3 bases, with 2 bases of the junction left unmatched. This CDR3 is built from 14 residues. The CDR3 region is CASSLVGTGYEQYV. CDR3 in DNA: TGTGCCAGCAGCTTGGTGGGGACAGGCTACGAGCAGTACGTC.

The genes are TRBV7-9 and TRBJ2-2; 7 bases are a match to TRBD2. This CDR3 spans 17 amino acids. Germline CDR1 is SEHNR and CDR2 is FQNEAQ (reference sequence). The J segment lost 2 bases and the V segment lost 1 base, leaving 7 bases of the junction unmatched. CDR3 in amino acids: CASSLVWTGGNTGELFF. In DNA form, the CDR3 reads TGTGCCAGCAGCTTAGTCTGGACGGGGGGTAACACCGGGGAGCTGTTTTTT.

The chain uses TRBV19 and TRBJ1-2; 9 nucleotides line up with TRBD1. Germline V gene sequence: CDR1 LNHDA, CDR2 SQIVND (reference sequence). The trim removed 2 bases at V and 8 bases at J, leaving 6 bases unmatched. The CDR3 sequence is 14 residues long. The CDR3 sequence is CASSIRTGEGGYTF. The CDR3 bases are TGTGCCAGTAGTATACGGACAGGGGAAGGCGGCTACACCTTC.

The chain links TRBV19 to TRBJ2-3, with 11 bases aligning to TRBD2. Germline V lookup: CDR1 LNHDA, CDR2 SQIVND (reference sequence). The CDR3 runs to 14 residues. V dropped 8 bases and J dropped 5; count of bases not matched to a gene: 6. CDR3: CASDTSGREDTQYF. DNA of the CDR3: TGTGCCAGTGACACTAGCGGGAGAGAAGATACGCAGTATTTT.

V and J are TRBV5-8 and TRBJ2-1, with 14 bases identical to TRBD2. V lost 0 bases to trimming and J lost 10 bases; unmatched junction nucleotides: 9. The CDR3 consists of 17 residues. Germline CDR1 reads SGHTS; CDR2 reads YDEGEE. The CDR3: CASSLVLTSGGAGEQFF. CDR3 DNA: TGTGCCAGCAGCTTGGTGCTGACTAGCGGGGGGGCCGGAGAGCAGTTCTTC.

V usage is TRBV5-4 and J usage is TRBJ2-7; maybe TRBD1 (6 bases). This CDR3 is built from 16 residues. Between the trimmed V and J ends, which lost 4 bases and 2 bases, there was a span of 19 bases. CDR1 and CDR2 from the germline V gene are SGHNT and YYREEE (reference sequence). The CDR3, as DNA: TGTGCCAGCAGCCTTGGGTCGGGACATCAGACCTACGAGCAGTACTTC. It yields the protein CASSLGSGHQTYEQYF. Combining the CDR3 with reference TRBV5-4 and TRBJ2-7 gives the whole variable domain ETGVTQSPTHLIKTRGQQVTLRCSSQSGHNTVSWYQQALGQGPQFIFQYYREEENGRGNFPPRFSGLQFPNYSSELNVNALELDDSALYLCASSLGSGHQTYEQYFGPGTRLTVT.

This rearrangement joins TRBV10-2 to TRBJ2-3; 12 bases agree with TRBD1. Germline V gives CDR1 WSHSY, CDR2 SAAADI. The V segment lost 5 bases and the J segment 4 bases; nucleotides outside the gene matches: 4. The CDR3 spans 15 residues. The CDR3 coding sequence is TGCGCCAGCAGTCCGGGACAGGGGGCCTCAGATACGCAGTATTTT. Translated, it gives CASSPGQGASDTQYF.

The V and J genes are TRBV29-1 and TRBJ1-5, with a weak D call TRBD1 (6 bases). The germline V gene has CDR1 SQVTM and CDR2 ANQGSEA. V lost 4 bases to trimming and J lost 1 base, with 8 bases between them. CDR3 length: 13 amino acids. CDR3 sequence reads: CSVGQGSNQPQHF. The DNA for the CDR3 is TGCAGCGTTGGGCAGGGGAGCAATCAGCCCCAGCATTTT.